This T cell receptor beta chain was captured by sequencing in a study of blood T cells in healthy people across ages. Study information: Per two T cells, about one barcoded beta molecule was captured through template switching.

Combining a sample-barcoded 5' primer with a J-beta primer mix, a second PCR ran for about 6 to 12 cycles. With 12 random nucleotides, a template-switch adaptor tagged each individual cDNA molecule. Each CDR3 protein is one row after TCRdb ran MiXCR on the 5' RACE reads. The repertoire holds 750,000 to 950,000 distinct CDR3 sequences, roughly 29% seen once, with roughly a tenth in the top ten. On this clonotype itself: Its specificity is unknown.

Study-level results: In older individuals, TCR beta diversity per million T cells was lower, falling roughly linearly with age.

Trimming removed 0 bases from V and 4 bases from J, with 9 bases in between. Germline CDR1 reads MNHEY; CDR2 reads SVGEGT. This CDR3 comprises 14 residues. This sample was also put to use in a study of T cells of mothers and their children.

This rearrangement joins TRBV6-2 or TRBV6-3 to TRBJ1-2; D may be TRBD1 (6 bases). The sequenced sample was blood. The receptor was derived from a woman between 40 and 55 years old in good health. In DNA form, the CDR3 reads TGTGCCAGCAGTTACTCTGACAGGATCTATGGCTACACCTTC. It translates to CASSYSDRIYGYTF.